The present T cell receptor (beta chain) was sequenced within a study of blood T cell repertoires in COVID-19. Clones were sequenced by immunoSEQ multiplex PCR, and TCRdb holds only the in-frame ones, with some missing. The sample has 200,000 to 250,000 clones, 84% seen once. This clone was counted a single time. V was trimmed by 2 bases and J by 5 bases, leaving 12 bases between them. The germline V gene has CDR1 SQVTM and CDR2 ANQGSEA. The CDR3 has 13 residues. The sequence came from an elderly woman with active or convalescent COVID-19. The J gene is TRBJ2-5, the V gene TRBV29-1; D is uncertain. Sequencing used peripheral blood. CDR3 DNA: TGCAGCGTTGAAAGACTGCACACGGAGACCCAGTACTTC. Protein product: CSVERLHTETQYF.